Below, 11 T cell receptor beta chains from the same sample are listed, as sequenced in a study of T cells in localized non-small cell lung cancer (dated by TCRdb to 2018 to 2020). The library relied on the immunoSEQ multiplex PCR assay. TCRdb carries this immuneACCESS record with in-frame sequences only. Its versions omit some clonotypes, under half of them owing to an unresolved V gene in the studies checked, with the rest unexplained. The sample contains roughly 31,000 clones, roughly nine tenths of them found a single time. The ten biggest clones cover about 9.3% of the sample. The specimen was peripheral blood, collected before any cancer treatment. These receptor sequences come from a woman aged 35-75 years with stage I lung adenocarcinoma.

The V call is TRBV2, the J call TRBJ1-2; 9 bases fit TRBD1. CDR1 is SNHLY, CDR2 FYNNEI, per germline. J was trimmed by 8 bases and V by 5 bases; bases with no gene match: 9. The CDR3 spans 14 residues. CDR3 sequence reads: CASSFQQGARGYTF. Here the CDR3 DNA reads TGTGCCAGCAGTTTCCAACAGGGGGCGCGGGGCTACACCTTC. The full variable domain, completed using reference TRBV2 and TRBJ1-2, is EPEVTQTPSHQVTQMGQEVILRCVPISNHLYFYWYRQILGQKVEFLVSFYNNEISEKSEIFDDQFSVERPDGSNFTLKIRSTKLEDSAMYFCASSFQQGARGYTFGSGTRLTVV.

This rearrangement joins TRBV5-6 to TRBJ1-2; the D is unclear. The CDR3 spans 14 residues. The germline CDR1 and CDR2 sequences are SGHDT and YYEEEE. Trimming cost V 0 bases and J 1 base, with 7 bases left between them. The CDR3 spells CASSLDWGNYGYTF. In DNA form, the CDR3 reads TGTGCCAGCAGCTTGGATTGGGGTAACTATGGCTACACCTTC.

V gene TRBV6-6 combines with J gene TRBJ2-7; tentatively, D is TRBD1 (5 bases). Germline-derived CDR1 and CDR2 are MNHNY and SVGAGI (reference sequence). The CDR3 sequence is 15 residues long. V lost 0 bases and J 2 bases, leaving 11 bases between the germline ends. CDR3 loop: CASSYSGLLTYEQYF. The CDR3 nucleotides are TGTGCCAGCAGTTACTCGGGGCTCCTAACCTACGAGCAGTACTTC.

V usage is TRBV7-8 and J usage is TRBJ2-1, with TRBD2 matching over 9 bases. There are 15 residues in the CDR3. J lost 7 bases, V lost 7 bases, and 11 bases had no gene match. CDR1 and CDR2 (germline): SGHVS, FQNEAQ. CDR3 protein: CASTLEAGGPNEQFF. DNA of the CDR3: TGTGCCAGCACCCTGGAGGCGGGGGGGCCTAATGAGCAGTTCTTC.

The chain couples TRBV27 to TRBJ2-1, with D possibly TRBD2 on 6 matching bases. Germline V lookup: CDR1 MNHEY, CDR2 SMNVEV (reference sequence). The CDR3 totals 15 residues. V lost 3 bases and J lost 6, with 15 bases in between. The CDR3 here is CASSFIADAANEQFF. The CDR3 region has the DNA TGTGCCAGCAGTTTTATAGCGGACGCCGCCAATGAGCAGTTCTTC.

The V and J genes are TRBV7-2 and TRBJ2-4; TRBD1 matches 7 bases. Germline trimming cut 3 bases from V and 9 bases from J; bases unmatched to any gene: 5. The length of the CDR3 is 13 residues. Germline V lookup: CDR1 SGHTA, CDR2 FQGNSA. CDR3 sequence reads: CASSFTGEVIQYF. The CDR3 coding sequence is TGTGCCAGCAGCTTCACAGGGGAAGTCATTCAGTACTTC.

This chain uses TRBV6-5 with TRBJ1-1, with 7 bases that match TRBD1. The V segment lost 7 bases and the J segment 6 bases; nucleotides outside the gene matches: 11. Germline V gene lookup returns CDR1 MNHEY and CDR2 SVGAGI. The CDR3 is 14 amino acids. The CDR3 protein is CASIYGAGGPEAFF. CDR3 DNA sequence: TGTGCCAGCATCTATGGGGCAGGGGGACCTGAAGCTTTCTTT.

V is TRBV19 and J is TRBJ1-2; tentatively, D is TRBD1 (5 bases). Germline V gives CDR1 LNHDA, CDR2 SQIVND (reference sequence). This CDR3 contains 14 residues. The V gene lost 6 bases and the J gene lost 2 bases, with 13 bases spanning the gap. The DNA of the CDR3 is TGTGCCAGTAGGGGACGGAACACAAACTATGGCTACACCTTC. This encodes CASRGRNTNYGYTF.

The chain couples TRBV21-1 to TRBJ1-1. TRBV21-1 is a documented pseudogene. The CDR3 is made up of 18 amino acids. The CDR3 nucleotides are TGTGCCAGCAGCAAACGGGTGGGAACTCACCTAACCAACACTGAAGCTTTCTTT. Its protein is CASSKRVGTHLTNTEAFF.

This clone showed up just once. This chain links TRBV7-2 with TRBJ1-5; D unresolved. V lost 5 bases to trimming and J lost 0 bases, with 11 bases between them. Germline V lookup: CDR1 SGHTA, CDR2 FQGNSA. The CDR3 contains 15 residues. The CDR3 is CASSLWGVSNQPQHF. Here the CDR3 DNA reads TGTGCCAGCAGCCTTTGGGGAGTTAGCAATCAGCCCCAGCATTTT. The variable domain in full, with the rest retrieved from reference TRBV7-2 and TRBJ1-5, is GAGVSQSPSNKVTEKGKDVELRCDPISGHTALYWYRQSLGQGLEFLIYFQGNSAPDKSGLPSDRFSAERTGGSVSTLTIQRTQQEDSAVYLCASSLWGVSNQPQHFGDGTRLSIL.

V and J are TRBV19 and TRBJ1-1; the D gene is possibly TRBD1 (5 bases). There are 13 residues in the CDR3. Germline V gene data show CDR1 as LNHDA and CDR2 as SQIVND (reference sequence). Trimming left V 3 bases short and J 7 bases short, with 12 bases between. CDR3 bases: TGTGCCAGTAGTATTTTGGGGGAGGGTGAAGCTTTCTTT. Amino acids: CASSILGEGEAFF.